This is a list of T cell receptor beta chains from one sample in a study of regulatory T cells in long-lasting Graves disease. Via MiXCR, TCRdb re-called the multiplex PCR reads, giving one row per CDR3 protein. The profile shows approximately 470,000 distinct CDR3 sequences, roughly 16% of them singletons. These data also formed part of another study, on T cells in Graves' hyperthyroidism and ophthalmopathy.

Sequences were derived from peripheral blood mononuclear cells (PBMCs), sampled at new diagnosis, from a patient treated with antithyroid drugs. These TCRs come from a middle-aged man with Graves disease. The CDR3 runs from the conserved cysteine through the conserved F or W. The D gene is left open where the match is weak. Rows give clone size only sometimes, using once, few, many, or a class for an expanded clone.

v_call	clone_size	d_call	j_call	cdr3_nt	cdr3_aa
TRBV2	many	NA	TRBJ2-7	TGTGCCAGCAGTTCCCGGGGCGGGGGCACCTACGAGCAGTACTTC	CASSSRGGGTYEQYF
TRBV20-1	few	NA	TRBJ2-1	TGCAGTGCTTTCGATTTGGGCAATGAGCAGTTCTTC	CSAFDLGNEQFF
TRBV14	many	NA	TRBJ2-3	TGTGCCAGCAGCCAAGAGGCGGGATTGTTAACAGATACGCAGTATTTT	CASSQEAGLLTDTQYF
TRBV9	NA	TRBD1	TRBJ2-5	TGTGCCAGCAGCGCCCCAGGGGGCCGGGAGACCCAGTACTTC	CASSAPGGRETQYF
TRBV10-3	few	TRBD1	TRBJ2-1	TGTGCCATCTCGGGACAGGACAATGAGCAGTTCTTC	CAISGQDNEQFF
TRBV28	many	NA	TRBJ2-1	TGTGCCAGCATCCCCAGGGGGGACAAGAGAAATGAGCAGTTCTTC	CASIPRGDKRNEQFF
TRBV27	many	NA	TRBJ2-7	TGTGCCAGCGGACCCGGGACGGATGCCTACGAGCAGTACTTC	CASGPGTDAYEQYF
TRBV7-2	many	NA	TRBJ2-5	TGTGCCAGCGCACCCCTAGCCAGGGAGACCCAGTACTTC	CASAPLARETQYF
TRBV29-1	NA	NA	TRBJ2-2	TGCAGCGTTGGAGACTTCACCGGGGAGCTGTTTTTT	CSVGDFTGELFF
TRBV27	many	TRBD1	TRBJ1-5	TGTGCCAGCAGTAAGACAGGGAGGGGTCCGCCCCAGCATTTT	CASSKTGRGPPQHF
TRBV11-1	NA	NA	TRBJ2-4	TGTGCCAGCAGCCAAGATACCGGCAGGACCTCGGCGGGAGCCAAAAACATTCAGTACTTC	CASSQDTGRTSAGAKNIQYF
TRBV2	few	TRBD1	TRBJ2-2	TGTGCCACCAAACAGGGGCTGCGGATTAACACCGGGGAGCTGTTTTTT	CATKQGLRINTGELFF
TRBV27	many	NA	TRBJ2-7	TGTGCCAGCAGTATGTCAGGGACGGTCTCCTACGAGCAGTACTTC	CASSMSGTVSYEQYF
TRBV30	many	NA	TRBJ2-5	TGTGCCTGGAGTATGAGCGGCCAAGAGACCCAGTACTTC	CAWSMSGQETQYF
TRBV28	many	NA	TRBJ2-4	TGTGCCAGCAGTCCCCGGGACTTACGGGGCATTCAGTACTTC	CASSPRDLRGIQYF
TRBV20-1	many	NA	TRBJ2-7	TGCAGTGCCCGCCGGACAGAGTCCTACGAGCAGTACTTC	CSARRTESYEQYF
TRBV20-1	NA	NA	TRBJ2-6	TGCAGTGCTACAGACTCTGGGGCCAACGTCCTGACTTTC	CSATDSGANVLTF